The clone carrying this TCR beta chain was recorded at least ten times. Amplified TCR beta CDR3 regions came from RNA transcripts. The HTBI primer set was used in a first-round RT-PCR of the TCR CDR3. MiXCR, run by TCRdb on the multiplex PCR reads, gives a single entry per CDR3 protein. The sample lists roughly 750,000 distinct CDR3 sequences; over 15% were seen once. The data belong to a study of T cells in Graves' hyperthyroidism and ophthalmopathy. Study-wide background: Peripheral blood was acquired at first diagnosis, ahead of any therapy whatsoever.

V shed 4 bases and J shed 8 bases, with 3 bases lying between them. Per the germline V gene, CDR1 is SGDLS and CDR2 is YYNGEE. CDR3 length: 9 amino acids. V usage is TRBV9 and J usage is TRBJ1-1; the D is unclear. The sequenced sample consisted of blood. This TCR derives from a man aged 18 to 35 with Graves' hyperthyroidism. CDR3 sequence (DNA): TGTGCCAGCAGCCCCGAAGCTTTCTTT. Its protein is CASSPEAFF.